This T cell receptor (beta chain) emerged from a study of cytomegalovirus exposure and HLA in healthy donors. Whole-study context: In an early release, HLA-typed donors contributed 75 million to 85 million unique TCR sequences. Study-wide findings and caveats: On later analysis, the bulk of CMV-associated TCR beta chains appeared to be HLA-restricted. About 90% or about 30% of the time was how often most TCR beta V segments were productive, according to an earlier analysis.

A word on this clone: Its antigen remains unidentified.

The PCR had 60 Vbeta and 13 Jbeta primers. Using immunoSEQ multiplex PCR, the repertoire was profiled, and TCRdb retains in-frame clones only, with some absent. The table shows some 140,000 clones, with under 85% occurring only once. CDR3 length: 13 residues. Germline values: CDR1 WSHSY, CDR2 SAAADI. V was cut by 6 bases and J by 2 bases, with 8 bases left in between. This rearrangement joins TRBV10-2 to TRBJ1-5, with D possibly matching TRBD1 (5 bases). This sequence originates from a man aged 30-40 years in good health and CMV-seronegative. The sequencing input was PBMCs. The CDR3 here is CASSLQGNQPQHF. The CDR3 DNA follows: TGCGCCAGCAGCCTACAGGGCAATCAGCCCCAGCATTTT.